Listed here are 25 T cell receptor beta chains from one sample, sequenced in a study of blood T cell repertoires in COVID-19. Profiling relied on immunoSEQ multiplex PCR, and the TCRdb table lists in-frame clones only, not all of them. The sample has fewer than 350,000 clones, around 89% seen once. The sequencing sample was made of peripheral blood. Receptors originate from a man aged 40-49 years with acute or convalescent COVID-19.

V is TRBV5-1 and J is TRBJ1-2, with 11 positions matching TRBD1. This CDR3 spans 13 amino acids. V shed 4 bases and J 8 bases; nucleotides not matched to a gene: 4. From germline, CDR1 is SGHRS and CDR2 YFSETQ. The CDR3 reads CASSLDRGQGYTF. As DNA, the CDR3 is TGCGCCAGCAGCCTGGACAGGGGGCAGGGCTACACCTTC.

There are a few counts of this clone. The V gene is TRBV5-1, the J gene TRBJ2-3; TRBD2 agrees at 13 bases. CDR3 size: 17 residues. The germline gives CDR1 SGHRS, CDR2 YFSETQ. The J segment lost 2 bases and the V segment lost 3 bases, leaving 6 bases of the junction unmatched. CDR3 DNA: TGCGCCAGCAGCTCCGGGACTAGCGGGGATTTCACAGATACGCAGTATTTT. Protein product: CASSSGTSGDFTDTQYF. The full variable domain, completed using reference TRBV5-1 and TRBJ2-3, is KAGVTQTPRYLIKTRGQQVTLSCSPISGHRSVSWYQQTPGQGLQFLFEYFSETQRNKGNFPGRFSGRQFSNSRSEMNVSTLELGDSALYLCASSSGTSGDFTDTQYFGPGTRLTVL.

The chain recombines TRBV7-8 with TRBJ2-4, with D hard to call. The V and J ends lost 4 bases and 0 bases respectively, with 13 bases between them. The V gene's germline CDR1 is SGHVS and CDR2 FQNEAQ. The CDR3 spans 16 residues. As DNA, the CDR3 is TGTGCCAGCAGCTCGCCCCAGGCCCCAGCCAAAAACATTCAGTACTTC. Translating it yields CASSSPQAPAKNIQYF.

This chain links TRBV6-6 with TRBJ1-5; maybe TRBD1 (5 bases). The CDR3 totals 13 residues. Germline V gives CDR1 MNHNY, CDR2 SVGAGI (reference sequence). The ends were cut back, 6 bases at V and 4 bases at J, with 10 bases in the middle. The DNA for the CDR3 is TGTGCCAGCAGCCACAGGAAAAATCAGCCCCAGCATTTT. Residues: CASSHRKNQPQHF.

As DNA, the CDR3 is TGTGCCAGCAGCTTAGGGTTCGGGAATCCGCAGTACTTC. It is translated as CASSLGFGNPQYF. The chain couples TRBV7-3 to TRBJ2-7; the D gene is possibly TRBD2 (5 bases). The V gene lost 2 bases and the J gene lost 9 bases, with 14 bases spanning the gap. The V gene's germline CDR1 is SGHTA and CDR2 FQGTGA. The CDR3 covers 13 residues.

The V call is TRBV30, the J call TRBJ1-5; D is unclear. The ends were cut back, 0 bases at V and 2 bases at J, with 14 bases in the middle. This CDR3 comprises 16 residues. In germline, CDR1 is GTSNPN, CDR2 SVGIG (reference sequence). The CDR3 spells CAWSVGALGGNQPQHF. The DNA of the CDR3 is TGTGCCTGGAGTGTGGGTGCACTCGGGGGCAATCAGCCCCAGCATTTT. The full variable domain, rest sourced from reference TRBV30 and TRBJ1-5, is SQTIHQWPATLVQPVGSPLSLECTVEGTSNPNLYWYRQAAGRGLQLLFYSVGIGQISSEVPQNLSASRPQDRQFILSSKKLLLSDSGFYLCAWSVGALGGNQPQHFGDGTRLSIL.

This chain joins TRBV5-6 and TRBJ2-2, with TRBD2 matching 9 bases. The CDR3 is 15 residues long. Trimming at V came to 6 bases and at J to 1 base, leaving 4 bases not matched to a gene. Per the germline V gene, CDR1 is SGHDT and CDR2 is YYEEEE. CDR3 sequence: CASTKLAGNTGELFF. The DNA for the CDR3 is TGTGCCAGCACCAAACTAGCGGGGAACACCGGGGAGCTGTTTTTT.

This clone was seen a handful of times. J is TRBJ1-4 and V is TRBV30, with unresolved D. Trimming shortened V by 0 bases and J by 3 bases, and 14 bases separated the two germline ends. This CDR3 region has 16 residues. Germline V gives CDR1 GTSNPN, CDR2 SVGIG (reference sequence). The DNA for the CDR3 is TGTGCCTGGAGTGTTTGGACTCCTGGAGCTAATGAAAAACTGTTTTTT. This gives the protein CAWSVWTPGANEKLFF.

CDR3 loop: CASSQVPGQVNGYTF. The CDR3 DNA reads as TGTGCCAGCAGCCAAGTGCCGGGACAGGTCAATGGCTACACCTTC. The J gene is TRBJ1-2, the V gene TRBV14; 8 bases match TRBD1. Germline CDR1 and CDR2: SGHDN and FVKESK. The CDR3 runs to 15 residues. V shed 1 base, J shed 6 bases, and the junction held 7 bases outside the gene matches.

The CDR3 bases are TGTGCCAGCAGCTTGGGGGGCAGGGGGAGGAACACTGAAGCTTTCTTT. This sequence encodes CASSLGGRGRNTEAFF. The chain couples TRBV5-4 to TRBJ1-1, with TRBD1 matching 7 bases. The CDR3 extends over 16 amino acids. The V gene's germline CDR1 is SGHNT and CDR2 YYREEE (reference sequence). V shed 0 bases, J shed 1 base, and the junction held 6 bases outside the gene matches.

The CDR3 is CASGKGALGGNTIYF. DNA of the CDR3: TGTGCCAGTGGAAAGGGGGCTCTGGGGGGAAACACCATATATTTT. V usage is TRBV19 and J usage is TRBJ1-3; TRBD1 aligns across 7 bases. With V trimmed by 8 bases and J by 4 bases, 11 bases remained unmatched. The CDR3 is 15 residues long. From germline, CDR1 is LNHDA and CDR2 SQIVND (reference sequence).

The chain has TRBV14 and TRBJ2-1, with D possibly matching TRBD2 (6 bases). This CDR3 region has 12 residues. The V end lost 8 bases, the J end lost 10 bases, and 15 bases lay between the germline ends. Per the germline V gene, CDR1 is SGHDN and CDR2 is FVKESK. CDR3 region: CASYDRRGEQFF. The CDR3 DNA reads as TGTGCCAGCTACGATCGGCGGGGCGAGCAGTTCTTC.

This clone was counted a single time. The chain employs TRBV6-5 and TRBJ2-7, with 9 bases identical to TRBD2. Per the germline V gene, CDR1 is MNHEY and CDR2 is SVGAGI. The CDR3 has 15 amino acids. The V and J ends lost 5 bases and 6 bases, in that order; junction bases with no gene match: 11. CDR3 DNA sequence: TGTGCCAGCAGTAGTATGGCGGGGGGGCGTGGCGAGCAGTACTTC. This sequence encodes CASSSMAGGRGEQYF.

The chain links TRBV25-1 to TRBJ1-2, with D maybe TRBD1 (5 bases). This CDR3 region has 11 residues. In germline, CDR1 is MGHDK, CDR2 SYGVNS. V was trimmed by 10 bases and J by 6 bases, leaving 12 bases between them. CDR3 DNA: TGTGCCACCGCAGGGCTAGATGGCTACACCTTC. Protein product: CATAGLDGYTF.

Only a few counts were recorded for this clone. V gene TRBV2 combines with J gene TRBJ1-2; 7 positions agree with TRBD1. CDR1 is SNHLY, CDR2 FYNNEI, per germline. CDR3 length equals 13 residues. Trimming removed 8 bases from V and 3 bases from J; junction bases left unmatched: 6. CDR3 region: CASDEGGDYGYTF. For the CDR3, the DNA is TGTGCCAGCGACGAAGGGGGCGACTATGGCTACACCTTC.

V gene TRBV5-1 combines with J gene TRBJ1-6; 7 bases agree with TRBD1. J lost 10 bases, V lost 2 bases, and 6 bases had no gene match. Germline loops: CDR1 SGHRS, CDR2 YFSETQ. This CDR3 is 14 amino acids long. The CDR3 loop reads CASSLDRERSPLHF. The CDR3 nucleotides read TGCGCCAGCAGCTTAGACAGGGAGAGGTCACCCCTCCACTTT.

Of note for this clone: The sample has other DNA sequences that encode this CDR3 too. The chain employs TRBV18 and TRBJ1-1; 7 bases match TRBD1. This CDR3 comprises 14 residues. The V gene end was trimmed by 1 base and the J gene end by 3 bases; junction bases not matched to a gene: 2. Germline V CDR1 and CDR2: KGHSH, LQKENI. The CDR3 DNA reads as TGTGCCAGCTCACCACTTACAGGGGACACTGAAGCTTTCTTT. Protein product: CASSPLTGDTEAFF.

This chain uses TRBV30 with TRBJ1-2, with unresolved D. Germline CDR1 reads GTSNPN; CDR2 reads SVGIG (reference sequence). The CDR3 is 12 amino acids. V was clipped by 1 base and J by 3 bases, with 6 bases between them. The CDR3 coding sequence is TGTGCCTGGAGTGGCGGGGACTATGGCTACACCTTC. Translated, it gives CAWSGGDYGYTF.

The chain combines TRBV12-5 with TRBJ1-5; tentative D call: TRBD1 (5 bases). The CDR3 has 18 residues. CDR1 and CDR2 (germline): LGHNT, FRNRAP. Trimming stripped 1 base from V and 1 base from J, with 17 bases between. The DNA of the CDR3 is TGTGCTAGTGGTTTGGCCCGATACAGGCAGGGAAGCAATCAGCCCCAGCATTTT. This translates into CASGLARYRQGSNQPQHF.

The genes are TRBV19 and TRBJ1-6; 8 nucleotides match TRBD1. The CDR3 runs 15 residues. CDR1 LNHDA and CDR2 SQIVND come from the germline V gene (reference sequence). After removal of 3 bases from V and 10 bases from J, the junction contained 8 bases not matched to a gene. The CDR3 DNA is TGTGCCAGTAGTATCTGGACAGGGAGAGACTCACCCCTCCACTTT. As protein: CASSIWTGRDSPLHF.

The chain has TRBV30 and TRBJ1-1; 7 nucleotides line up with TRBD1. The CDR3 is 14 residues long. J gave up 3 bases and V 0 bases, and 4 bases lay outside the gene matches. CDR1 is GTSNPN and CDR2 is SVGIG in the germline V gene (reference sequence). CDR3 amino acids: CAWSVRDRDTEAFF. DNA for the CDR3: TGTGCCTGGAGTGTACGGGACAGAGACACTGAAGCTTTCTTT.

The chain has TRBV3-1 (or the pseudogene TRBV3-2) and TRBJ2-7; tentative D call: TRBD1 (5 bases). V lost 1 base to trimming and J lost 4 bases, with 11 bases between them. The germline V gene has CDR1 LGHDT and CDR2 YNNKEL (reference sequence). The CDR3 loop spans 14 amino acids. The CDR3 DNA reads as TGTGCCAGCAGCCAAGCAGACAGAAGGTACGAGCAGTACTTC. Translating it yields CASSQADRRYEQYF.

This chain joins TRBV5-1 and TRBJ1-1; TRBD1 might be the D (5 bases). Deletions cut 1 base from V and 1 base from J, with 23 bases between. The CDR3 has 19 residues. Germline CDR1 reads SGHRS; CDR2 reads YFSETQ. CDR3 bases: TGCGCCAGCAGCTTGTACAACCTTGGGGGAGGCGGAAGGAACACTGAAGCTTTCTTT. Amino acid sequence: CASSLYNLGGGGRNTEAFF. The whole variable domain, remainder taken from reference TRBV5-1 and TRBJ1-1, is KAGVTQTPRYLIKTRGQQVTLSCSPISGHRSVSWYQQTPGQGLQFLFEYFSETQRNKGNFPGRFSGRQFSNSRSEMNVSTLELGDSALYLCASSLYNLGGGGRNTEAFFGQGTRLTVV.

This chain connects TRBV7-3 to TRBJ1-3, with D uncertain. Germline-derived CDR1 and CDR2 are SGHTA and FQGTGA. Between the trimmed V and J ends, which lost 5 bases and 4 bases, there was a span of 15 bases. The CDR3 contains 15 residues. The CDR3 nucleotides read TGTGCCAGCAGCCCCGGGTCCGGAGCGGGAAACACCATATATTTT. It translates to CASSPGSGAGNTIYF.

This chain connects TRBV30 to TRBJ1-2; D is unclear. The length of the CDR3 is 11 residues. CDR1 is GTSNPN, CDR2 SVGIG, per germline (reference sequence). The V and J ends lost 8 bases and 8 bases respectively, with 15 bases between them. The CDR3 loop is CALLRELGYTF. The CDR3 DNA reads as TGTGCCCTCCTGAGGGAATTGGGCTACACCTTC. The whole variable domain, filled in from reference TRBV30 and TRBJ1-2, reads SQTIHQWPATLVQPVGSPLSLECTVEGTSNPNLYWYRQAAGRGLQLLFYSVGIGQISSEVPQNLSASRPQDRQFILSSKKLLLSDSGFYLCALLRELGYTFGSGTRLTVV.